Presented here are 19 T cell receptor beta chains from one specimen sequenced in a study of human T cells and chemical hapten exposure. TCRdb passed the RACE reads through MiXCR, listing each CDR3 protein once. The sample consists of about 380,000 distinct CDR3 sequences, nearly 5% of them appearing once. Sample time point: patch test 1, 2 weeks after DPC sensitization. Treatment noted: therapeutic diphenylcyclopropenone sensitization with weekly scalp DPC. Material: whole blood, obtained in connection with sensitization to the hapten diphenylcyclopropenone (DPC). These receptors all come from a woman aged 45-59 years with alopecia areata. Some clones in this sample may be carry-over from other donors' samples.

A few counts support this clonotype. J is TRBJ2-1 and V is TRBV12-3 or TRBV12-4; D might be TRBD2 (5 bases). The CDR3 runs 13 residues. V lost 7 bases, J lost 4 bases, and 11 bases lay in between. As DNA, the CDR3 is TGTGCCAGCAATAAAGCGGATTACAATGAGCAGTTCTTC. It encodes CASNKADYNEQFF.

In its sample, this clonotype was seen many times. The CDR3 loop is CSARDRRGPYNEQFF. The CDR3, as DNA: TGCAGTGCTAGAGATAGGAGGGGGCCCTACAATGAGCAGTTCTTC. This sequence joins TRBV20-1 and TRBJ2-1; TRBD1 might be the D (7 bases). The V gene's germline CDR1 is DFQATT and CDR2 SNEGSKA (reference sequence). V lost 0 bases to trimming and J lost 2 bases, with 11 bases between them. The CDR3 is made up of 15 amino acids.

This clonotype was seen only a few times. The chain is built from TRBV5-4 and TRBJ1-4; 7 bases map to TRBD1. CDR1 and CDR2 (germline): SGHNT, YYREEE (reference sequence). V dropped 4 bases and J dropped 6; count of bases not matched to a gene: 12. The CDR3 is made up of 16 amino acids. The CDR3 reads CASSPIPQGVYEKLFF. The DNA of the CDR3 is TGTGCCAGCAGCCCAATCCCGCAGGGGGTATATGAAAAACTGTTTTTT.

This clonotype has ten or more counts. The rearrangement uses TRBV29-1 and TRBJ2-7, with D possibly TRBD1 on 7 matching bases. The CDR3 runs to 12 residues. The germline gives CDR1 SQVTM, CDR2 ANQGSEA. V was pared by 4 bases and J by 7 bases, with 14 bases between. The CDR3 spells CSVGRGAQEQYF. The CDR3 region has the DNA TGCAGCGTTGGCAGGGGGGCGCAGGAGCAGTACTTC.

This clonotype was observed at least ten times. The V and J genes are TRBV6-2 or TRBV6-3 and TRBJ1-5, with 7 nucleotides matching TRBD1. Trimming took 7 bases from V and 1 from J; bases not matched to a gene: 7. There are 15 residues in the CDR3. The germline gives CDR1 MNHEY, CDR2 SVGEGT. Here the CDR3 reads CASTGQVLSNQPQHF. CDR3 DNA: TGTGCCAGCACAGGACAGGTTTTGAGCAATCAGCCCCAGCATTTT.

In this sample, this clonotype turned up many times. The CDR3 region is CASETGTDQETQYF. DNA of the CDR3: TGTGCCAGCGAAACCGGGACGGATCAAGAGACCCAGTACTTC. The chain links TRBV28 to TRBJ2-5; D tentatively fits TRBD1 or TRBD2 (5 bases each). The CDR3 is 14 residues long. The V gene's germline CDR1 is MDHEN and CDR2 SYDVKM. V lost 8 bases and J 2 bases, leaving 15 bases between the germline ends.

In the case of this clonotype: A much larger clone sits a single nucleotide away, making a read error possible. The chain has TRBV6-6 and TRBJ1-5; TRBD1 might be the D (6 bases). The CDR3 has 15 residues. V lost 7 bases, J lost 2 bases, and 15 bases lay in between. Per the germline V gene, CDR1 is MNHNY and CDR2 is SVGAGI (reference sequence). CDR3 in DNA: TGTGCCAGCATCACCGGGACAAGGGGCAATCAGCCCCAGCATTTT. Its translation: CASITGTRGNQPQHF.

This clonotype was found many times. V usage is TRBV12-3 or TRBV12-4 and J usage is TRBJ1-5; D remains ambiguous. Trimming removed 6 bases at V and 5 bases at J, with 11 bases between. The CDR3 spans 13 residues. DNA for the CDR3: TGTGCCAGCAGCTTCCGCCTAGATCAGCCCCAGCATTTT. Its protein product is CASSFRLDQPQHF.

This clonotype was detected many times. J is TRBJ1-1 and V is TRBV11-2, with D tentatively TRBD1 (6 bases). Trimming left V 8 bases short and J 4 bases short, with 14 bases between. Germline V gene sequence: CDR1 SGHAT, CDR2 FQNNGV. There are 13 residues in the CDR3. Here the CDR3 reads CASGQGGGTEAFF. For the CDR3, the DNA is TGTGCCAGCGGTCAGGGAGGGGGCACTGAAGCTTTCTTT.

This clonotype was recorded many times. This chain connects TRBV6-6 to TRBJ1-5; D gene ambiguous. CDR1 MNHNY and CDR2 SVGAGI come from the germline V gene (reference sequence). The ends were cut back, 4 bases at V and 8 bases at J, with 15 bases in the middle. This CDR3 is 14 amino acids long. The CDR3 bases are TGTGCCAGCAGTTCTCGGAGGCGGCCGGAGCCCCAGCATTTT. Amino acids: CASSSRRRPEPQHF.

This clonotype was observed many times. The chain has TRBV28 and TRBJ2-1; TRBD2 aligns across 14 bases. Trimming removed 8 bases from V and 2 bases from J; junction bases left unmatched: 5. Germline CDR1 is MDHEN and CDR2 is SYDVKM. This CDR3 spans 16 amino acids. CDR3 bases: TGTGCCAGCCGGGGACTAGCGGGAGACACCTACAATGAGCAGTTCTTC. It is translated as CASRGLAGDTYNEQFF.

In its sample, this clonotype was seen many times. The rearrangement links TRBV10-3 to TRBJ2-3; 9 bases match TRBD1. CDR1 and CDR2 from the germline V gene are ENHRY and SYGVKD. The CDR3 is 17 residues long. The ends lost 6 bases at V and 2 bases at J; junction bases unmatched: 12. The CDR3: CAIRGTTDRGLTDTQYF. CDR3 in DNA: TGTGCCATCAGAGGCACCACGGACAGGGGACTCACAGATACGCAGTATTTT.

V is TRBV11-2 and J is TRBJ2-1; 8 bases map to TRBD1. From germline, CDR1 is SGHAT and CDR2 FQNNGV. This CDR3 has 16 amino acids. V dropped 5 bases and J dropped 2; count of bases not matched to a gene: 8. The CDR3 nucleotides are TGTGCCAGCAGCCCCAGGACAGGGATAACCTACAATGAGCAGTTCTTC. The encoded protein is CASSPRTGITYNEQFF.

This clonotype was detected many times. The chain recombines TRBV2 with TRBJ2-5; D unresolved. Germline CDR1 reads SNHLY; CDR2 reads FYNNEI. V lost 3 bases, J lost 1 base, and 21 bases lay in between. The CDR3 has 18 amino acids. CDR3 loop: CASSDLGFLVSPQETQYF. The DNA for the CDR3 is TGTGCCAGCAGTGATCTTGGTTTCCTAGTTAGCCCCCAAGAGACCCAGTACTTC.

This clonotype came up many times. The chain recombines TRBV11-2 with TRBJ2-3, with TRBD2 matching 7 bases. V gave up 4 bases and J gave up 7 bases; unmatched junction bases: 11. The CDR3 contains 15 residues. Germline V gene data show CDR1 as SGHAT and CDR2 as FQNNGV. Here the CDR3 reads CASSYTGGGPNTQYF. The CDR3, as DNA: TGTGCCAGCAGCTACACTGGGGGAGGGCCAAATACGCAGTATTTT.

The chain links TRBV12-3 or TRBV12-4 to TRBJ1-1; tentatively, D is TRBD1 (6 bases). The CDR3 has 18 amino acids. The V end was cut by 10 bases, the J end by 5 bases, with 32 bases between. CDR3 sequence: CAITFLTLVLGAVTEAFF. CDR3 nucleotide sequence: TGTGCCATCACCTTTTTAACCCTAGTGTTGGGGGCCGTGACTGAAGCTTTCTTT.

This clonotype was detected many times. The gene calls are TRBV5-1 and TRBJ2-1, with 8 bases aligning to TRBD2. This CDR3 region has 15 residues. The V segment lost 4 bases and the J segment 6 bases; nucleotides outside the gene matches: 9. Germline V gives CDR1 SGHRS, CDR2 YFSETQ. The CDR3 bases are TGCGCCAGCAGCCCAGCGGGGGCCGTCGGCAATGAGCAGTTCTTC. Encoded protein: CASSPAGAVGNEQFF.

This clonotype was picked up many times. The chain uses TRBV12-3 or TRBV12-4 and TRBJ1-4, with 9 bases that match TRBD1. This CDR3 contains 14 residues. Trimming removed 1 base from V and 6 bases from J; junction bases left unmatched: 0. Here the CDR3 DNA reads TGTGCCAGCAGTTTAGGGACAGGGGATGAAAAACTGTTTTTT. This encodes CASSLGTGDEKLFF.

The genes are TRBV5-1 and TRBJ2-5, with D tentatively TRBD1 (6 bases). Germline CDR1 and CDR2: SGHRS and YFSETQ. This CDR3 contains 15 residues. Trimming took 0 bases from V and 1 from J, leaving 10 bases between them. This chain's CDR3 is CASSLDPGVQETQYF. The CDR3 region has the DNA TGCGCCAGCAGCTTGGACCCAGGGGTCCAAGAGACCCAGTACTTC.